The sequence of this T cell receptor (beta chain) was determined in a study of blood T cell repertoires in COVID-19. Study-level information: Collection of acute and convalescent COVID-19 samples took place in the United States, Italy and Spain. PBMCs, B-cell-depleted T cells, or T cells provided the cDNA or gDNA that made up the material.

Generated by immunoSEQ multiplex PCR, the TCRdb table keeps only in-frame clones and is missing some. The table lists about 120,000 clones, roughly 79% of them singletons. This CDR3 spans 15 amino acids. The V end was cut by 7 bases, the J end by 1 base, with 16 bases between. CDR1 and CDR2 (germline): MNHEY, SVGAGI. This clone was picked up one time. The chain joins TRBV6-5 to TRBJ1-1, with D possibly being TRBD1 (5 bases). The TCR comes from an older man with acute or convalescent COVID-19. Sequenced material: peripheral blood. CDR3 coding DNA: TGTGCCAGCAAACGGGTTCCGACAGAGAACACTGAAGCTTTCTTT. Translation gives CASKRVPTENTEAFF.